This is a list of T cell receptor beta chains from one sample in a study of T cells in Graves' hyperthyroidism and ophthalmopathy. TCRdb reprocessed the multiplex PCR reads via MiXCR and lists one record per CDR3 protein. Here the sample spans around 600,000 distinct CDR3 sequences, approximately 15% being singletons. Sequencing was done on a sample of blood. The source is a woman under 30 with Graves' ophthalmopathy. Each CDR3 is given with its conserved first and last residue.

TRBV6-1,TRBJ2-7,CASSEWTDAEQYF
TRBV7-3,TRBJ1-2,CASSPQQGLVTYGYTF
TRBV5-1,TRBJ2-7,CASSLGPLAGLTYEQYF
TRBV28,TRBJ2-1,CASISGSPADEQFF
TRBV28,TRBJ1-2,CASSSPHRGFYGYTF
TRBV24-1,TRBJ2-1,CATSDPHRGYNEQFF
TRBV6-1,TRBJ2-3,CASSEIGTLLTDTQYF
TRBV5-5,TRBJ2-3,CASSYADREERGTDTQYF
TRBV6-1,TRBJ2-7,CASSARQGIYEQYF
TRBV28,TRBJ2-6,CASSGGQPTAADSGANVLTF
TRBV3-1,TRBJ1-1,CASSLTLSGQGGAFF
TRBV7-2,TRBJ1-6,CASSLTPTGSSYNSPLHF
TRBV6-2/TRBV6-3,TRBJ1-1,CASNMYTEAFF
TRBV11-2,TRBJ2-7,CASSLAGLLQEQYF
TRBV20-1,TRBJ2-5,CSARDLLAGEDPPYF
TRBV10-3,TRBJ1-1,CAISQDRGTEAFF
TRBV7-2,TRBJ2-7,CASSWDYIAYEQYF
TRBV19,TRBJ2-3,CASKTGGSSDTQYF
TRBV4-1,TRBJ2-2,CASSLVEGQRNTGELFF
TRBV20-1,TRBJ2-7,CSAPLGPGGVDFYEQYF
TRBV7-2,TRBJ2-3,CASSLATSGRVDTQYF
TRBV29-1,TRBJ2-7,CSVIDRDRGYEQYF
TRBV12-3/TRBV12-4,TRBJ1-1,CASSLAPDRVNTEAFF
TRBV20-1,TRBJ2-1,CSVEDLYRDRVDEQFF
TRBV13,TRBJ2-7,CASSPRRTGDGGEEQYF
TRBV12-3/TRBV12-4,TRBJ1-1,CTSSGAEGVNIEAFF
TRBV6-5,TRBJ2-3,CASSYHSLAAPTDTQYF
TRBV2,TRBJ1-3,CASSAGTGSGNTIYF
TRBV27,TRBJ2-7,CASSFQAGGPYEQYF
TRBV7-3,TRBJ1-4,CASSPGLWVNEKLFF
TRBV12-3/TRBV12-4,TRBJ1-2,CASSLSGQGYGYTF
TRBV20-1,TRBJ2-1,CSARGDRGVGNEQFF
TRBV29-1,TRBJ2-3,CSVEIIPRGFLRHRRQDTQYF
TRBV20-1,TRBJ2-1,CSARTRDNSYNGQFF
TRBV6-1,TRBJ2-7,CASRSSGYEQYF
TRBV20-1,TRBJ2-3,CSARVGGTSTDTQYF
TRBV20-1,TRBJ1-4,CSVQGNEKLFF
TRBV6-4,TRBJ2-1,CASSEGTSQQFF
TRBV5-6,TRBJ1-5,CASSQRPGPNQPQHF
TRBV3-1,TRBJ2-7,CASSQWTGSYEQYF
TRBV10-3,TRBJ2-7,CAIAPSPLSYEQYF
TRBV2,TRBJ2-7,CAVPGTEFYEQYF